One and the same sample provided the 3 T cell receptor beta chains below, sequenced in a study of T cell responses to AZD1222 COVID-19 vaccine. Here immunoSEQ multiplex PCR was the method, and the copy in TCRdb shows in-frame clones only, minus some. The sample includes about 83,000 clones, around 89% of them seen just once. The material sequenced was peripheral blood, taken on day 0 of AZD1222 vaccination. All receptors come from an adult in good health.

The chain uses TRBV3-1 (or the pseudogene TRBV3-2) and TRBJ2-6; no reliable D call. CDR3 length: 13 residues. The V gene's germline CDR1 is LGHDT and CDR2 YNNKEL (reference sequence). The ends were cut back, 6 bases at V and 1 base at J, with 4 bases in the middle. CDR3 nucleotides: TGTGCCAGCAGTCTATCTGGGGCCAACGTCCTGACTTTC. Translation: CASSLSGANVLTF.

CDR3 nucleotide sequence: TGCAGCGTAAAGGAGGCAGGCCAGCCCCAGCATTTT. Its translation: CSVKEAGQPQHF. This chain connects TRBV29-1 to TRBJ1-5, with D unresolved. Between the trimmed V and J ends, which lost 6 bases and 7 bases, there was a span of 13 bases. The CDR3 runs to 12 residues. Germline V CDR1 and CDR2: SQVTM, ANQGSEA.

The CDR3 coding sequence is TGTGCCAGCAAATCCGGCAGGGGGCTTGGAAACACCATATATTTT. Encoded protein: CASKSGRGLGNTIYF. The chain couples TRBV25-1 to TRBJ1-3; 8 bases are a match to TRBD1. CDR3 length: 15 residues. V dropped 7 bases and J dropped 3; count of bases not matched to a gene: 8. Looked up from germline, CDR1 is MGHDK and CDR2 is SYGVNS. Using reference TRBV25-1 and TRBJ1-3 for the parts outside the CDR3, the full variable domain is EADIYQTPRYLVIGTGKKITLECSQTMGHDKMYWYQQDPGMELHLIHYSYGVNSTEKGDLSSESTVSRIRTEHFPLTLESARPSHTSQYLCASKSGRGLGNTIYFGEGSWLTVV.